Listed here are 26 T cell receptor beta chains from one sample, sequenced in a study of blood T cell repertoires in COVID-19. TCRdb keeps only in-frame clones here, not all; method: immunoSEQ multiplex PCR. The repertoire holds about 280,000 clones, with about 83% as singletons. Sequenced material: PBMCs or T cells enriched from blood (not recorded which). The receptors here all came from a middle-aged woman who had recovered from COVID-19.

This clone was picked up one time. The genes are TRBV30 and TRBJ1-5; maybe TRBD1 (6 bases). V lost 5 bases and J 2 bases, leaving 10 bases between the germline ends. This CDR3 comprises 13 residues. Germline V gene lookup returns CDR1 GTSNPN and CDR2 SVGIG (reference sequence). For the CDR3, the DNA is TGTGCCTGGGGGGGGCAGGGCAATCAGCCCCAGCATTTT. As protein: CAWGGQGNQPQHF. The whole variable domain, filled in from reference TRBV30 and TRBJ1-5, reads SQTIHQWPATLVQPVGSPLSLECTVEGTSNPNLYWYRQAAGRGLQLLFYSVGIGQISSEVPQNLSASRPQDRQFILSSKKLLLSDSGFYLCAWGGQGNQPQHFGDGTRLSIL.

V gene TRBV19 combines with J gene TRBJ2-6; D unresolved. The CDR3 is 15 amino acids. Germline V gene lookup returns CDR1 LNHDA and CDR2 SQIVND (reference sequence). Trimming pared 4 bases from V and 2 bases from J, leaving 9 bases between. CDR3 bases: TGTGCCAGTAGTAGCCGGGTTGCTGGGGCCAACGTCCTGACTTTC. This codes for CASSSRVAGANVLTF.

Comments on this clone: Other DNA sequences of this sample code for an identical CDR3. CDR3 in DNA: TGTGCCAGCCGGAAGGGACATTTGAACACTGAAGCTTTCTTT. Translated, it gives CASRKGHLNTEAFF. J is TRBJ1-1 and V is TRBV19, with TRBD1 as a possible D gene (6 bases). Germline V gene data show CDR1 as LNHDA and CDR2 as SQIVND (reference sequence). V gave up 9 bases and J gave up 0 bases, with 14 bases separating them. This CDR3 is 14 amino acids long.

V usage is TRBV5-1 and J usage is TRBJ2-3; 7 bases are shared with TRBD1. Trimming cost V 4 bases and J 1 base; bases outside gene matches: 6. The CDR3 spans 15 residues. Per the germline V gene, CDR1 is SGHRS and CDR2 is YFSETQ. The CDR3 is CASSVDTGGTDTQYF. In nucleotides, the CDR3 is TGCGCCAGCAGCGTGGATACAGGGGGCACAGATACGCAGTATTTT.

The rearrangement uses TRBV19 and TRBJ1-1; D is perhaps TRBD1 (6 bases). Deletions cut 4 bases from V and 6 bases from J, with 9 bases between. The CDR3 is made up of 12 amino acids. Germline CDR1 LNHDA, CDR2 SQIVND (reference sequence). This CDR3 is CASSRQGSEAFF. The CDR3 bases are TGTGCCAGTAGTAGGCAGGGGTCTGAAGCTTTCTTT.

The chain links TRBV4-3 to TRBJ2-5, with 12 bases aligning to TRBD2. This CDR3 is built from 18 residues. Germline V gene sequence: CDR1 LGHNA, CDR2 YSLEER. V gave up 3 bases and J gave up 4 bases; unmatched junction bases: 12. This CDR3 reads CASSQERGLAGGLETQYF. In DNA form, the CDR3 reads TGCGCCAGCAGCCAGGAAAGGGGGCTAGCGGGAGGGCTAGAGACCCAGTACTTC.

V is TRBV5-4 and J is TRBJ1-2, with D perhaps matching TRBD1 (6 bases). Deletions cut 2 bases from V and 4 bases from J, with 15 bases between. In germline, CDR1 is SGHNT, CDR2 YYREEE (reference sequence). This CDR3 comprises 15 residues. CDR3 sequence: CASSLRGKGTYGYTF. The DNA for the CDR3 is TGTGCCAGCAGCTTAAGGGGGAAGGGCACCTATGGCTACACCTTC.

CDR3 DNA: TGTGCCAGCAGCTTAAAGGGGGAAGCGGTCTACGAGCAGTACTTC. Translation gives CASSLKGEAVYEQYF. The V gene is TRBV7-2, the J gene TRBJ2-7; possibly TRBD1 for D (6 bases). This CDR3 is built from 15 residues. V was clipped by 2 bases and J by 3 bases, with 14 bases between them. Per the germline V gene, CDR1 is SGHTA and CDR2 is FQGNSA. Together with reference TRBV7-2 and TRBJ2-7, the CDR3 gives the full variable domain: GAGVSQSPSNKVTEKGKDVELRCDPISGHTALYWYRQSLGQGLEFLIYFQGNSAPDKSGLPSDRFSAERTGGSVSTLTIQRTQQEDSAVYLCASSLKGEAVYEQYFGPGTRLTVT.

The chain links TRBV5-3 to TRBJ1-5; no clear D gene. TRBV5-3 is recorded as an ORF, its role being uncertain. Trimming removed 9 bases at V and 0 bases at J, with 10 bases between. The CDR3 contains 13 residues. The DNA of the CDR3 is TGTGCCACTGGGGAGTATAGCAATCAGCCCCAGCATTTT. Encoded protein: CATGEYSNQPQHF.

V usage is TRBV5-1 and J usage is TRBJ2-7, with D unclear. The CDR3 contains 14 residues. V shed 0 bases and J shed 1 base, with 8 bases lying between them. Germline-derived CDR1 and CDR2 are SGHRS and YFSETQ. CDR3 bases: TGCGCCAGCAGCTTGGGCACAGAATCCTACGAGCAGTACTTC. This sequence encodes CASSLGTESYEQYF.

Here the CDR3 reads CASSSVDRTMNTEAFF. In DNA, the CDR3 is TGTGCCAGCAGCTCGGTCGACAGGACGATGAACACTGAAGCTTTCTTT. The chain recombines TRBV7-9 with TRBJ1-1; D is possibly TRBD1 (6 bases). Between the trimmed V and J ends, which lost 4 bases and 0 bases, there was a span of 15 bases. This CDR3 comprises 16 residues. Germline assignment: CDR1 SEHNR and CDR2 FQNEAQ (reference sequence).

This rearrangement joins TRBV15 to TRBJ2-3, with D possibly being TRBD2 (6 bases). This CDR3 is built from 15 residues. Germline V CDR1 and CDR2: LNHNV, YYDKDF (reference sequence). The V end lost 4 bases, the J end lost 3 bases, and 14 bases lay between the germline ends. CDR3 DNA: TGTGCCACCAGCAAGGAGGGAGTCGGGACAGATACGCAGTATTTT. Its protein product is CATSKEGVGTDTQYF.

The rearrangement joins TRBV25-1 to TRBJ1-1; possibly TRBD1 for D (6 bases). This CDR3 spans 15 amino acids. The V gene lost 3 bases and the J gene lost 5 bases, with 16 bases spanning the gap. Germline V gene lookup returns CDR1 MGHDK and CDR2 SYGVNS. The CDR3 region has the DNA TGTGCCAGCAGTGATCTCCCAGGGGAATCTACTGAAGCTTTCTTT. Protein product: CASSDLPGESTEAFF.

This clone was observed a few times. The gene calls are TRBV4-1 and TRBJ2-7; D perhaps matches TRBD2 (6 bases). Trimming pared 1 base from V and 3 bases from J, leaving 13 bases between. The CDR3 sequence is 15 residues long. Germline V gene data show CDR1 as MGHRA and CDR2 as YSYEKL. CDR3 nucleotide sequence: TGCGCCAGCAGCCAAGCCACCGTCGGGGGCTACGAGCAGTACTTC. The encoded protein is CASSQATVGGYEQYF.

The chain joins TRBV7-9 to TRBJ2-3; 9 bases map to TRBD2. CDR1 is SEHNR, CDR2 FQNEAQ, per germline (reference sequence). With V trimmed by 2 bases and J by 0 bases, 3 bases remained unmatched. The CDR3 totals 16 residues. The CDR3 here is CASSLIAGVSTDTQYF. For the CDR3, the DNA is TGTGCCAGCAGCTTAATAGCGGGAGTTAGCACAGATACGCAGTATTTT.

CDR3 residues: CASSVSGSVDTGELFF. The CDR3 nucleotides are TGTGCCAGCAGCGTATCGGGTAGCGTGGACACCGGGGAGCTGTTTTTT. The chain has TRBV9 and TRBJ2-2; a possible D gene is TRBD2 (5 bases). V gave up 1 base and J gave up 3 bases, with 13 bases separating them. The CDR3 has 16 amino acids. The germline V gene encodes CDR1 SGDLS and CDR2 YYNGEE.

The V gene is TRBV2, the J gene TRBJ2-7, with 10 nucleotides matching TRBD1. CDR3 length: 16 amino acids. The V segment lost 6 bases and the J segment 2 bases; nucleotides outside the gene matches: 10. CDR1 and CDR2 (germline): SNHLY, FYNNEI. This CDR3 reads CASSPGPGTGAYEQYF. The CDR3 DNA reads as TGTGCCAGCAGCCCCGGACCCGGGACAGGGGCCTACGAGCAGTACTTC. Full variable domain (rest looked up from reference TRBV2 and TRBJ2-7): EPEVTQTPSHQVTQMGQEVILRCVPISNHLYFYWYRQILGQKVEFLVSFYNNEISEKSEIFDDQFSVERPDGSNFTLKIRSTKLEDSAMYFCASSPGPGTGAYEQYFGPGTRLTVT.

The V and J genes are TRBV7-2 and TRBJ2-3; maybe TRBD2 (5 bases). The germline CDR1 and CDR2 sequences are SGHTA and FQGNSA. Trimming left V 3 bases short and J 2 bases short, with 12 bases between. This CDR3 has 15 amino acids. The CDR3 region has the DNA TGTGCCAGCAGCTTCTTTGGACTCCCCACAGATACGCAGTATTTT. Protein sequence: CASSFFGLPTDTQYF.

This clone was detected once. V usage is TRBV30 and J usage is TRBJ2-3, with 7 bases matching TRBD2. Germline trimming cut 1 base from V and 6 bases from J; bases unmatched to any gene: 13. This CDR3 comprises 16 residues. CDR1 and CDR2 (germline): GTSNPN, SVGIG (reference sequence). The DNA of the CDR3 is TGTGCCTGGAGTGGGACGGGACTACCTCGGGCGGATACGCAGTATTTT. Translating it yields CAWSGTGLPRADTQYF.

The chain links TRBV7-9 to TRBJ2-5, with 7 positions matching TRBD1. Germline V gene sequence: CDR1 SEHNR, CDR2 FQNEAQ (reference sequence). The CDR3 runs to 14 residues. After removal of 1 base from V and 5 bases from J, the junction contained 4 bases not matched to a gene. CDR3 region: CASSLGQGMETQYF. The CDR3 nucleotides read TGTGCCAGCAGCTTAGGACAGGGCATGGAGACCCAGTACTTC.

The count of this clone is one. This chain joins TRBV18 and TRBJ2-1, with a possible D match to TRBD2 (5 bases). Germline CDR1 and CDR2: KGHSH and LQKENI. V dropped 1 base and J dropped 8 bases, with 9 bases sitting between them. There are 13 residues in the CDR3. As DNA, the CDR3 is TGTGCCAGCTCACCACAACTAGAGGATGAGCAGTTCTTC. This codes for CASSPQLEDEQFF.

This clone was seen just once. The CDR3 coding sequence is TGTGCCAGCAGTGAAGCGCTGGGCCTAGCGTCTGGCACAGATACGCAGTATTTT. Encoded protein: CASSEALGLASGTDTQYF. V gene TRBV2 combines with J gene TRBJ2-3, with D perhaps TRBD2 (6 bases). The V and J ends lost 0 bases and 1 base respectively, with 17 bases between them. Germline V gene lookup returns CDR1 SNHLY and CDR2 FYNNEI. The CDR3 is 18 residues long.

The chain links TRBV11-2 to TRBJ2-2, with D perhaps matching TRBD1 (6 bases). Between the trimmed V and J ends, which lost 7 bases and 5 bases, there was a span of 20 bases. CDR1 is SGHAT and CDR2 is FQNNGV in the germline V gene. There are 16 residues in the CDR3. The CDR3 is CASKITGQVGTGELFF. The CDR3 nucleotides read TGTGCCAGCAAAATAACAGGGCAGGTGGGGACCGGGGAGCTGTTTTTT.

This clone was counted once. CDR3 coding DNA: TGTGCCACCAGCAGAGCGGGAGACAATGAGCAGTTCTTC. This codes for CATSRAGDNEQFF. The rearrangement uses TRBV15 and TRBJ2-1, with TRBD2 as a possible D gene (6 bases). This CDR3 region has 13 residues. V gave up 1 base and J gave up 5 bases, with 6 bases separating them. Germline loops: CDR1 LNHNV, CDR2 YYDKDF (reference sequence).

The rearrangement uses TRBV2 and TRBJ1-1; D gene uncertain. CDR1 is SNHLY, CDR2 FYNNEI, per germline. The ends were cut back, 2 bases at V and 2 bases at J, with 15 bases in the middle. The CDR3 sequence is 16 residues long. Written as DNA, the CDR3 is TGTGCCAGCAGTGAATTAGTGGGCAATGCCAACACTGAAGCTTTCTTT. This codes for CASSELVGNANTEAFF.

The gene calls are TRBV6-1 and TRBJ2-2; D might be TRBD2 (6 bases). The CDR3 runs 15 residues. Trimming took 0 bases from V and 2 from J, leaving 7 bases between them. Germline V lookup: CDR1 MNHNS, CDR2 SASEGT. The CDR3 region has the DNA TGTGCCAGCAGTGAAGCCGGGAGAAACACCGGGGAGCTGTTTTTT. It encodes CASSEAGRNTGELFF.